This T cell receptor (beta chain) was obtained from a study of T-cell reconstitution after alpha-beta-depleted transplantation in children. This CDR3 comprises 17 residues. Trimming shortened V by 2 bases and J by 4 bases, and 22 bases separated the two germline ends. From germline, CDR1 is DFQATT and CDR2 SNEGSKA (reference sequence). It was with unique molecular identifiers that the TCRbeta library was prepared. TCRdb used MiXCR to reprocess the PCR reads, holding one entry per CDR3 protein. The sample holds 200,000 to 250,000 distinct CDR3 sequences, over 9.5% seen once. This clonotype has ten or more counts.

The chain couples TRBV20-1 to TRBJ2-3; a possible D gene is TRBD2 (6 bases). This clonotype was obtained from a human donor who donated a stem cell graft to a child with SCID. The material sequenced was PBMCs from the stem cell graft donor, taken from the stem cell graft. This chain's CDR3 is CSARPPLRGIGADTQYF. CDR3 nucleotides: TGCAGTGCTAGACCCCCCCTGCGGGGTATAGGCGCAGATACGCAGTATTTT.